This T cell receptor (beta chain) stems from a study of T cell clonality in common variable immunodeficiency. The CDR3 loop spans 16 amino acids. V gave up 4 bases and J gave up 7 bases; unmatched junction bases: 10. Per germline, CDR1 SGHTA and CDR2 FQGTGA. The repertoire was sequenced with immunoSEQ multiplex PCR; TCRdb's copy has only in-frame clones and lacks some. Recorded here are 40,000 or so clones, none singletons. This clone has a count of ten or more. The observed sequence ends 3 residues before the CDR3 terminus, with the missing tail filled in from the germline J gene. The sample comprised peripheral blood mononuclear cells. This receptor was identified in a person aged 18 to 75 in good health. V is TRBV7-3 and J is TRBJ2-1; TRBD2 aligns across 10 bases. The CDR3 reads CASSSSPQREGNEQFF. CDR3 bases read: TGTGCCAGCAGCTCCTCTCCCCAGCGGGAGGGGAATGAG.